The next 27 T cell receptor beta chains were all read from a single sample in a study of cytomegalovirus exposure and HLA in healthy donors. Both 60 Vbeta primers and 13 Jbeta primers went into the PCR. Method: immunoSEQ multiplex PCR; TCRdb's copy keeps in-frame clones and lacks some. The table records roughly 100,000 clones, roughly 60% of them present only once. Sequencing was done on a sample of PBMCs. The origin of the receptors is a boy younger than 18 in good health and CMV-seropositive.

This clone was seen a few times. J is TRBJ2-7 and V is TRBV6-5; 9 bases map to TRBD2. CDR3 size: 15 residues. Germline-derived CDR1 and CDR2 are MNHEY and SVGAGI. V shed 6 bases, J shed 2 bases, and the junction held 8 bases outside the gene matches. This CDR3 is CASRVRAGGPYEQYF. The CDR3 nucleotides are TGTGCCAGCAGAGTCCGGGCGGGGGGGCCCTACGAGCAGTACTTC.

The chain employs TRBV5-1 and TRBJ1-1, with D unresolved. This CDR3 comprises 15 residues. The V gene's germline CDR1 is SGHRS and CDR2 YFSETQ. The germline V and J ends were trimmed by 5 bases and 0 bases, with 14 bases remaining between them. The CDR3 nucleotides are TGCGCCAGCAGTCACGATCACGGGATGAACACTGAAGCTTTCTTT. Protein: CASSHDHGMNTEAFF.

The V and J genes are TRBV28 and TRBJ1-2; D perhaps matches TRBD1 (6 bases). The V end was cut by 3 bases, the J end by 1 base, with 12 bases between. From germline, CDR1 is MDHEN and CDR2 SYDVKM. This CDR3 has 15 amino acids. The CDR3 DNA reads TGTGCCAGCAGTTTGCAGGGGTTCTTTAACTATGGCTACACCTTC. This sequence encodes CASSLQGFFNYGYTF.

This chain connects TRBV5-8 to TRBJ1-1, with D perhaps matching TRBD1 (6 bases). CDR3 length equals 13 residues. Germline V gene data show CDR1 as SGHTS and CDR2 as YDEGEE. Trimming left V 7 bases short and J 3 bases short, with 13 bases between. The CDR3 sequence is CASGGARDTEAFF. The CDR3 DNA follows: TGTGCCAGCGGGGGGGCGCGGGACACTGAAGCTTTCTTT. The variable domain in full, completed from reference TRBV5-8 and TRBJ1-1, reads EAGVTQSPTHLIKTRGQQATLRCSPISGHTSVYWYQQALGLGLQFLLWYDEGEERNRGNFPPRFSGRQFPNYSSELNVNALELEDSALYLCASGGARDTEAFFGQGTRLTVV.

This chain links TRBV5-8 with TRBJ2-6; TRBD2 matches at 14 bases. The germline V gene encodes CDR1 SGHTS and CDR2 YDEGEE. This CDR3 spans 18 amino acids. V trimming: 4 bases; J trimming: 4 bases; junction bases outside the gene matches: 7. The CDR3, as DNA: TGTGCCAGCAGCCAGGGACTAGCGGGGGCTTCGGGGGCCAACGTCCTGACTTTC. It encodes CASSQGLAGASGANVLTF.

J is TRBJ2-7 and V is TRBV27, with D tentatively TRBD2 (6 bases). Trimming stripped 5 bases from V and 0 bases from J, with 11 bases between. Germline V gene lookup returns CDR1 MNHEY and CDR2 SMNVEV (reference sequence). This CDR3 is built from 14 residues. The CDR3 is CASSNHGSSYEQYF. The CDR3 DNA sequence: TGTGCCAGCAGTAACCACGGGAGCTCCTACGAGCAGTACTTC.

This clone was found a few times. The DNA of the CDR3 is TGTGCCAGCAGCCCCAATAGTGGCGAGCAGTACTTC. It specifies CASSPNSGEQYF. The gene calls are TRBV6-5 and TRBJ2-7; D gene ambiguous. The germline V and J ends were trimmed by 6 bases and 6 bases, with 12 bases remaining between them. CDR1 and CDR2 from the germline V gene are MNHEY and SVGAGI. The length of the CDR3 is 12 residues.

This clone was counted a few times. The rearrangement uses TRBV28 and TRBJ1-5, with D possibly TRBD1 on 5 matching bases. The length of the CDR3 is 15 residues. Germline CDR1 is MDHEN and CDR2 is SYDVKM. V shed 3 bases and J shed 3 bases, with 12 bases lying between them. DNA of the CDR3: TGTGCCAGCAGTTTCGCGTCCAGGGACAATCAGCCCCAGCATTTT. Protein: CASSFASRDNQPQHF.

This CDR3 reads CSVENNARGRTQYF. Here the CDR3 DNA reads TGCAGCGTTGAAAACAACGCCAGGGGGCGTACGCAGTATTTT. The rearrangement uses TRBV29-1 and TRBJ2-3; TRBD1 agrees at 8 bases. CDR3 length equals 14 residues. Germline values: CDR1 SQVTM, CDR2 ANQGSEA. Germline trimming cut 2 bases from V and 8 bases from J; bases unmatched to any gene: 9.

The chain is built from TRBV6-5 and TRBJ2-2, with D unclear. In germline, CDR1 is MNHEY, CDR2 SVGAGI. Trimming took 6 bases from V and 4 from J, leaving 15 bases between them. The CDR3 consists of 15 residues. The CDR3 DNA reads as TGTGCCAGCAGGGGTTTGGGCGAAACCACCGGGGAGCTGTTTTTT. The encoded protein is CASRGLGETTGELFF.

DNA of the CDR3: TGCAGTGCCCACACAGATACGCAGTATTTT. It specifies CSAHTDTQYF. The rearrangement joins TRBV20-1 to TRBJ2-3, with D unresolved. In germline, CDR1 is DFQATT, CDR2 SNEGSKA (reference sequence). This CDR3 is 10 amino acids long. Trimming pared 6 bases from V and 2 bases from J, leaving 3 bases between.

The chain couples TRBV9 to TRBJ2-2, with D perhaps matching TRBD1 (6 bases). Trimming cost V 3 bases and J 1 base, with 13 bases left between them. Per germline, CDR1 SGDLS and CDR2 YYNGEE. The CDR3 covers 16 residues. The CDR3 region is CASSADPQGNTGELFF. DNA for the CDR3: TGTGCCAGCAGCGCCGACCCACAGGGGAACACCGGGGAGCTGTTTTTT. The variable domain in full, with the rest retrieved from reference TRBV9 and TRBJ2-2, is DSGVTQTPKHLITATGQRVTLRCSPRSGDLSVYWYQQSLDQGLQFLIQYYNGEERAKGNILERFSAQQFPDLHSELNLSSLELGDSALYFCASSADPQGNTGELFFGEGSRLTVL.

This clone was counted between two and nine times. The genes are TRBV9 and TRBJ2-3; D gene uncertain. The V end lost 4 bases, the J end lost 0 bases, and 9 bases lay between the germline ends. The CDR3 spans 14 residues. CDR1 is SGDLS, CDR2 YYNGEE, per germline. CDR3 coding DNA: TGTGCCAGCAGCCTCCTATCTAGCACAGATACGCAGTATTTT. Its protein is CASSLLSSTDTQYF.

For the CDR3, the DNA is TGCGCCAGCAGCCAAGGTCTTAGCAGGGGGACTGAAGCTTTCTTT. It is translated as CASSQGLSRGTEAFF. The V gene is TRBV4-1, the J gene TRBJ1-1; 7 bases line up with TRBD1. CDR1 and CDR2 from the germline V gene are MGHRA and YSYEKL. This CDR3 has 15 residues. The junction had 7 bases not matched to a gene; V was cut back by 1 base and J by 5 bases.

The rearrangement links TRBV4-2 to TRBJ2-2; the match to TRBD1 covers 11 bases. Germline trimming cut 0 bases from V and 7 bases from J; bases unmatched to any gene: 4. The CDR3 contains 16 residues. Germline V CDR1 and CDR2: LGHNA, YNFKEQ. CDR3 DNA sequence: TGTGCCAGCAGCCAAGAGCCCGGGACAGGGGGCGGGGAGCTGTTTTTT. This translates into CASSQEPGTGGGELFF.

The chain is built from TRBV6-1 and TRBJ1-4; D is unresolved. Germline V gives CDR1 MNHNS, CDR2 SASEGT. The V end lost 2 bases, the J end lost 11 bases, and 12 bases lay between the germline ends. This CDR3 comprises 13 residues. In DNA, the CDR3 is TGTGCCAGCAGTGAATCCAGGTTACGGAAACTGTTTTTT. Translation: CASSESRLRKLFF.

This clone showed up just a few times. This chain links TRBV4-2 with TRBJ2-1, with 11 bases aligning to TRBD2. The CDR3 runs 15 residues. Germline CDR1 and CDR2: LGHNA and YNFKEQ. Losses at the gene ends were 2 bases for V and 6 bases for J; bases not matched to a gene: 3. This CDR3 reads CASSQPGTSGNEQFF. CDR3 DNA sequence: TGTGCCAGCAGCCAACCCGGGACTAGCGGCAATGAGCAGTTCTTC.

As concerns this clone: The junction departs from germline at one end; a sequencing error may be responsible. V and J are TRBV7-9 and TRBJ1-5; TRBD1 matches 8 bases. The CDR3 sequence is 17 residues long. CDR1 is SEHNR, CDR2 FQNEAQ, per germline (reference sequence). This CDR3 reads CSSSLTYQGASNQPQHF. In nucleotides, the CDR3 is TGTTCCAGCAGCTTGACATATCAGGGGGCCAGCAATCAGCCCCAGCATTTT.

CDR3 sequence: CASSTQLAGATYEQYF. Written as DNA, the CDR3 is TGTGCCAGTAGTACCCAACTAGCGGGAGCTACCTACGAGCAGTACTTC. The chain couples TRBV19 to TRBJ2-7; 11 nucleotides line up with TRBD2. The CDR3 contains 16 residues. Trimming cost V 4 bases and J 2 bases; bases outside gene matches: 7. The germline V gene has CDR1 LNHDA and CDR2 SQIVND (reference sequence). Full variable domain (outside the CDR3, taken from reference TRBV19 and TRBJ2-7): DGGITQSPKYLFRKEGQNVTLSCEQNLNHDAMYWYRQDPGQGLRLIYYSQIVNDFQKGDIAEGYSVSREKKESFPLTVTSAQKNPTAFYLCASSTQLAGATYEQYFGPGTRLTVT.

The gene calls are TRBV20-1 and TRBJ1-1; D might be TRBD1 (6 bases). Germline V gene lookup returns CDR1 DFQATT and CDR2 SNEGSKA (reference sequence). The CDR3 has 11 residues. Trimming left V 1 base short and J 10 bases short, with 10 bases between. The CDR3 loop is CSARGRGGAFF. In DNA form, the CDR3 reads TGCAGTGCTAGAGGGAGGGGGGGAGCTTTCTTT.

The chain carries TRBV19 and TRBJ1-5; D is unclear. The germline V and J ends were trimmed by 9 bases and 4 bases, with 19 bases remaining between them. The CDR3 is made up of 15 amino acids. Germline CDR1 is LNHDA and CDR2 is SQIVND (reference sequence). The CDR3 coding sequence is TGTGCCAGCGCCACTCAAGGACTCATAAATCAGCCCCAGCATTTT. Encoded protein: CASATQGLINQPQHF.

This clone appeared a few times. The rearrangement joins TRBV9 to TRBJ2-5; TRBD2 is a possible D gene (7 bases). The germline V gene has CDR1 SGDLS and CDR2 YYNGEE. The CDR3 is 15 amino acids. Trimming left V 4 bases short and J 13 bases short, with 26 bases between. CDR3 residues: CASSQGLAVSPSMYF. For the CDR3, the DNA is TGTGCCAGCAGCCAGGGGCTAGCGGTTTCTCCTTCGATGTACTTC.

This chain uses TRBV6-1 with TRBJ2-3, with TRBD2 identical over 15 bases. Germline CDR1 and CDR2: MNHNS and SASEGT. After removal of 8 bases from V and 5 bases from J, the junction contained 5 bases not matched to a gene. This CDR3 is built from 15 residues. This CDR3 reads CASRRTSGGGDTQYF. The CDR3 DNA reads as TGTGCCAGCCGAAGGACTAGCGGGGGGGGAGATACGCAGTATTTT.

The chain has TRBV29-1 and TRBJ2-7, with 9 bases identical to TRBD1. This CDR3 region has 12 residues. J gave up 5 bases and V 7 bases, and 6 bases lay outside the gene matches. CDR1 and CDR2 from the germline V gene are SQVTM and ANQGSEA. Here the CDR3 DNA reads TGCAGCGCAAGGACAGGGGTCGACGAGCAGTACTTC. Translated: CSARTGVDEQYF.

The CDR3 sequence: CASSQDGEKQFF. Written as DNA, the CDR3 is TGTGCCAGCAGTCAAGACGGTGAGAAGCAGTTCTTC. The chain couples TRBV6-1 to TRBJ2-1; no clear D gene. The germline gives CDR1 MNHNS, CDR2 SASEGT. V was pared by 5 bases and J by 11 bases, with 13 bases between. The CDR3 totals 12 residues.

The gene calls are TRBV6-1 and TRBJ1-3, with D hard to call. The CDR3 has 15 residues. Germline CDR1 reads MNHNS; CDR2 reads SASEGT. Trimming removed 6 bases from V and 0 bases from J, with 12 bases in between. The DNA of the CDR3 is TGTGCCAGCAGCGGCCCCTCGGGCTCTGGAAACACCATATATTTT. It yields the protein CASSGPSGSGNTIYF.

The chain has TRBV15 and TRBJ1-2; D gene unclear. The germline CDR1 and CDR2 sequences are LNHNV and YYDKDF (reference sequence). The CDR3 spans 13 residues. Trimming removed 3 bases at V and 6 bases at J, with 11 bases between. The CDR3 coding sequence is TGTGCCACCAGCAGTCTTTTACGCGATGGCTACACCTTC. This translates into CATSSLLRDGYTF.